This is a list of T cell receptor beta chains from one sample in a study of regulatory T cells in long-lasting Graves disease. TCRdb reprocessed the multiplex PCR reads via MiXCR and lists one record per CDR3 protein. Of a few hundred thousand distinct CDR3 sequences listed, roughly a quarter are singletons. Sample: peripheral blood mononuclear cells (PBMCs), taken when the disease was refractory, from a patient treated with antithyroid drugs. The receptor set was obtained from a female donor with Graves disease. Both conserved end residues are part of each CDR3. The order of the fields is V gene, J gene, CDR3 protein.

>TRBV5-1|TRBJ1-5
CASSLTGDRSQPQHF
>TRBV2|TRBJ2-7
CASSEVLGSGRMAYEQYF
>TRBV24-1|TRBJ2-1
CATSSLAGRNEQFF
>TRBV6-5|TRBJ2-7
CASSYSAEGNEQYF
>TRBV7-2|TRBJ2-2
CASSQQVGGQRELFF
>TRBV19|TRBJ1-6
CASSIRSGQGNSPLHF
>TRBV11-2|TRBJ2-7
CASSRMGVSYEQYF
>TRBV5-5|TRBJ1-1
CASSLDPGGLDEAFF
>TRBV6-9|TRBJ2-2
CASSYIFEFSYSTGELFF
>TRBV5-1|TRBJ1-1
CASSPGQGTPSAEAFF
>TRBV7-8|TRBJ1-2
CASSLGMQGDNYGYTF
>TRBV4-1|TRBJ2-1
CASSQVQGTFYNEQFF
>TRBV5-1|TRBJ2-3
CASSLGGSGADTQYF
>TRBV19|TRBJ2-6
CASHPPGGRGANVLTF
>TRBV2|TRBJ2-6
CASSEGVSGANVLTF
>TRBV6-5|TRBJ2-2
CASSYSTSGANTGELFF
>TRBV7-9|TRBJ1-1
CASSPSGNTEAFF
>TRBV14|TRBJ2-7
CASSQDRGFGYEQYF
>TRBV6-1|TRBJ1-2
CASSAGTGDGYGYTF
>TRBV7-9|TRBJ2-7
CASSPGPWWGQGFSYEQYF
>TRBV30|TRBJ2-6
CAWSAVSGANVLTF
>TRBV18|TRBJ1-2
CASSPQDSMGYTF
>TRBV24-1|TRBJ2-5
CATSDPVAGGLETQYF
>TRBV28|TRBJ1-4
CASVDRGDEKLFF
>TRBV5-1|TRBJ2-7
CASSPRGNHEQYF
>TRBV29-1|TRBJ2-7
CSVEAGAYEQYF